Below, 26 T cell receptor beta chains from the same sample are listed, as sequenced in a study of OX40 agonist ivuxolimab in advanced cancers. The method was immunoSEQ multiplex PCR; TCRdb's version includes in-frame clones alone and lacks a portion of them. This sample has 70,000 or so clones; nearly 90% occur once, and the top ten carry about 10%. The material sequenced was CD4+ or CD8+ T cells sorted from blood, taken in a trial of the OX40 agonist ivuxolimab. All receptors come from an adult with an advanced solid tumor such as melanoma, head and neck, liver or kidney cancer.

The chain is built from TRBV5-3 and TRBJ2-1; TRBD2 matches at 7 bases. TRBV5-3 qualifies as an ORF whose function is uncertain. The CDR3 runs to 14 residues. The V segment lost 7 bases and the J segment 8 bases; nucleotides outside the gene matches: 12. The CDR3 loop is CARGIWRERHEQFF. CDR3 nucleotides: TGTGCCAGAGGAATCTGGCGGGAGAGGCATGAGCAGTTCTTC.

The chain's CDR3 is CASRPGTGGRGYTF. As DNA, the CDR3 is TGCGCCAGCAGACCCGGGACAGGGGGGAGAGGCTACACCTTC. The chain joins TRBV5-1 to TRBJ1-2, with 11 bases fitting TRBD1. Trimming cost V 5 bases and J 8 bases; bases outside gene matches: 8. CDR3 length: 14 amino acids. Germline V gives CDR1 SGHRS, CDR2 YFSETQ.

The rearrangement links TRBV5-8 to TRBJ2-7, with D perhaps TRBD2 (6 bases). There are 16 residues in the CDR3. Trimming left V 4 bases short and J 3 bases short, with 20 bases between. Germline-derived CDR1 and CDR2 are SGHTS and YDEGEE. The CDR3 nucleotides are TGTGCCAGCAGCCCCCCCGGGGCGATGGGACTCTACGAGCAGTACTTC. It is translated as CASSPPGAMGLYEQYF.

The V and J genes are TRBV7-2 and TRBJ2-7, with 11 bases that match TRBD2. The germline gives CDR1 SGHTA, CDR2 FQGNSA. This CDR3 spans 14 amino acids. Trimming took 5 bases from V and 5 from J; bases not matched to a gene: 5. CDR3 DNA: TGTGCCAGCAGCACCCCGACTAGCGGGAACGAGCAGTACTTC. It encodes CASSTPTSGNEQYF.

This clone was seen only a few times. This chain joins TRBV18 and TRBJ2-2, with D tentatively TRBD2 (6 bases). Germline V CDR1 and CDR2: KGHSH, LQKENI. The CDR3 runs to 14 residues. The V gene lost 6 bases and the J gene lost 5 bases, with 13 bases spanning the gap. CDR3 region: CASSAGPITGELFF. In nucleotides, the CDR3 is TGTGCCAGCTCCGCGGGACCAATTACCGGGGAGCTGTTTTTT.

The CDR3 sequence is CASSLSVLASEQYF. The CDR3 coding sequence is TGTGCCAGCAGCTTAAGTGTGCTAGCGAGCGAGCAGTACTTC. The V and J genes are TRBV11-2 and TRBJ2-7; D possibly corresponds to TRBD2 (6 bases). V was shortened by 2 bases and J by 6 bases, with 14 bases between the two germline ends. Germline V CDR1 and CDR2: SGHAT, FQNNGV. The CDR3 runs to 14 residues.

This chain uses TRBV2 with TRBJ2-4; D unresolved. This CDR3 spans 15 amino acids. The germline V gene encodes CDR1 SNHLY and CDR2 FYNNEI. Trimming took 5 bases from V and 2 from J, leaving 13 bases between them. CDR3 amino acids: CASSSQRASKNIQYF. In DNA, the CDR3 is TGTGCCAGCAGTTCCCAAAGGGCATCCAAAAACATTCAGTACTTC. The complete variable domain, with remaining parts taken from reference TRBV2 and TRBJ2-4, reads EPEVTQTPSHQVTQMGQEVILRCVPISNHLYFYWYRQILGQKVEFLVSFYNNEISEKSEIFDDQFSVERPDGSNFTLKIRSTKLEDSAMYFCASSSQRASKNIQYFGAGTRLSVL.

The chain carries TRBV7-8 and TRBJ2-1, with 11 bases fitting TRBD2. Germline V CDR1 and CDR2: SGHVS, FQNEAQ. The CDR3 covers 17 residues. With 4 bases clipped from V and 2 bases from J, the junction kept 7 bases outside the gene matches. The CDR3: CASSSRGTSGTYNEQFF. The CDR3, as DNA: TGTGCCAGCAGCTCCCGGGGGACTAGCGGCACCTACAATGAGCAGTTCTTC.

The CDR3 is CASSQVGGSYEQYF. CDR3 in DNA: TGTGCCAGCAGCCAAGTGGGAGGATCCTACGAGCAGTACTTC. This chain joins TRBV14 and TRBJ2-7, with a weak D call TRBD2 (6 bases). Germline CDR1 reads SGHDN; CDR2 reads FVKESK. The CDR3 runs 14 residues. V gave up 1 base and J gave up 1 base, with 8 bases separating them.

The rearrangement uses TRBV16 and TRBJ2-7, with D possibly being TRBD2 (5 bases). CDR1 is KGHSY and CDR2 is FQNENV in the germline V gene. The CDR3 is made up of 17 amino acids. V lost 2 bases and J 0 bases, leaving 17 bases between the germline ends. The CDR3 spells CASSQAPSGQSSYEQYF. CDR3 DNA sequence: TGTGCCAGCAGCCAAGCCCCCAGCGGTCAAAGCTCCTACGAGCAGTACTTC. Filled out from reference TRBV16 and TRBJ2-7, the complete variable domain reads GEEVAQTPKHLVRGEGQKAKLYCAPIKGHSYVFWYQQVLKNEFKFLISFQNENVFDETGMPKERFSAKCLPNSPCSLEIQATKLEDSAVYFCASSQAPSGQSSYEQYFGPGTRLTVT.

The V and J genes are TRBV9 and TRBJ2-4, with 11 bases fitting TRBD2. Germline loops: CDR1 SGDLS, CDR2 YYNGEE. The CDR3 has 15 residues. The V gene end was trimmed by 0 bases and the J gene end by 7 bases; junction bases not matched to a gene: 3. CDR3 region: CASSVETSGTNIQYF. CDR3 nucleotide sequence: TGTGCCAGCAGCGTAGAGACTAGCGGGACCAACATTCAGTACTTC.

This chain uses TRBV11-2 with TRBJ2-5, with 9 bases aligning to TRBD2. The CDR3 has 16 amino acids. The V gene's germline CDR1 is SGHAT and CDR2 FQNNGV. The V gene end was trimmed by 4 bases and the J gene end by 5 bases; junction bases not matched to a gene: 11. CDR3 bases: TGTGCCAGCAGCTCGGTAACCGGGACTAGCTTTGAGACCCAGTACTTC. It encodes CASSSVTGTSFETQYF.

This chain uses TRBV6-6 with TRBJ1-5; D uncertain. This CDR3 region has 13 residues. Looked up from germline, CDR1 is MNHNY and CDR2 is SVGAGI (reference sequence). Trimming cost V 8 bases and J 0 bases, with 8 bases left between them. The CDR3 region is CASGGHSNQPQHF. In nucleotides, the CDR3 is TGTGCCAGCGGAGGGCATAGCAATCAGCCCCAGCATTTT.

The chain carries TRBV11-3 and TRBJ1-1; 7 positions agree with TRBD1. There are 15 residues in the CDR3. The junction had 13 bases not matched to a gene; V was cut back by 8 bases and J by 4 bases. Germline V lookup: CDR1 SGHNT, CDR2 YENEEA. The CDR3 DNA reads TGTGCCAGCGCCCCCAGGGGGGGCGCGGGCACTGAAGCTTTCTTT. It yields the protein CASAPRGGAGTEAFF.

The CDR3 DNA reads as TGCGCCAGCAGCGGGACAAAAACAGATACGCAGTATTTT. Protein sequence: CASSGTKTDTQYF. This rearrangement joins TRBV4-1 to TRBJ2-3; a possible D gene is TRBD1 (6 bases). V was pared by 5 bases and J by 3 bases, with 9 bases between. This CDR3 is 13 amino acids long. CDR1 MGHRA and CDR2 YSYEKL come from the germline V gene.

The chain employs TRBV4-3 and TRBJ1-4; no definite D call. V gave up 0 bases and J gave up 8 bases, with 16 bases separating them. The CDR3 extends over 16 amino acids. Germline CDR1 reads LGHNA; CDR2 reads YSLEER. The CDR3 reads CASSQDRRVGKEKLFF. Written as DNA, the CDR3 is TGCGCCAGCAGCCAAGATCGTCGGGTAGGAAAAGAAAAACTGTTTTTT.

A single count supports this clone. This chain joins TRBV28 and TRBJ1-2; D possibly corresponds to TRBD1 (6 bases). Germline CDR1 MDHEN, CDR2 SYDVKM. This CDR3 comprises 14 residues. Between the trimmed V and J ends, which lost 2 bases and 4 bases, there was a span of 11 bases. The CDR3 nucleotides read TGTGCCAGCAGTTTAGGCAGGGGAGCCTATGGCTACACCTTC. Translating it yields CASSLGRGAYGYTF.

DNA of the CDR3: TGTGCCAGCAGCTTAGTGGGAGGGACATCGACCTACGAGCAGTACTTC. Encoded protein: CASSLVGGTSTYEQYF. V gene TRBV7-9 combines with J gene TRBJ2-7; D might be TRBD2 (7 bases). V dropped 1 base and J dropped 2 bases, with 15 bases sitting between them. Per germline, CDR1 SEHNR and CDR2 FQNEAQ (reference sequence). The CDR3 spans 16 residues.

The table lists this clone with a count of one. CDR3 loop: CSIGTSGSGEQFF. The CDR3 bases are TGCAGCATTGGGACTAGCGGGAGTGGTGAGCAGTTCTTC. The chain couples TRBV29-1 to TRBJ2-1, with 14 bases fitting TRBD2. From germline, CDR1 is SQVTM and CDR2 ANQGSEA. The V segment lost 8 bases and the J segment 9 bases; nucleotides outside the gene matches: 6. The CDR3 runs to 13 residues.

With regard to this clone: The same CDR3 also results from other DNA sequences found in this sample. The chain combines TRBV28 with TRBJ1-2; D gene uncertain. Per germline, CDR1 MDHEN and CDR2 SYDVKM. CDR3 size: 12 residues. Trimming removed 5 bases at V and 4 bases at J, with 8 bases between. CDR3: CASSPGPYGYTF. In DNA, the CDR3 is TGTGCCAGCAGTCCCGGGCCCTATGGCTACACCTTC.

This chain joins TRBV5-4 and TRBJ2-1; TRBD1 matches 8 bases. The CDR3 has 16 residues. Germline V gene sequence: CDR1 SGHNT, CDR2 YYREEE (reference sequence). The junction had 5 bases not matched to a gene; V was cut back by 0 bases and J by 3 bases. Here the CDR3 reads CASSLGAGTGYNEQFF. CDR3 coding DNA: TGTGCCAGCAGCTTGGGGGCCGGGACAGGCTACAATGAGCAGTTCTTC.

This chain joins TRBV5-1 and TRBJ2-2, with D unclear. CDR1 SGHRS and CDR2 YFSETQ come from the germline V gene. The CDR3 runs 15 residues. With 0 bases removed from V and 7 bases from J, the gap between germline ends came to 13 bases. CDR3 nucleotide sequence: TGCGCCAGCAGCTTGGCTATTAGTGGGGTCGGGGAGCTGTTTTTT. Residues: CASSLAISGVGELFF.

The chain combines TRBV9 with TRBJ2-3; D uncertain. The CDR3 has 14 amino acids. Looked up from germline, CDR1 is SGDLS and CDR2 is YYNGEE. Trimming took off 1 base at V and 2 bases at J, with 8 bases between the two ends. CDR3 region: CASSVRPATDTQYF. The CDR3 DNA reads as TGTGCCAGCAGCGTAAGGCCAGCCACAGATACGCAGTATTTT.

The rearrangement joins TRBV11-2 to TRBJ2-2; D may correspond to TRBD1 or TRBD2 (5 bases each). CDR3 length: 14 residues. Germline CDR1 is SGHAT and CDR2 is FQNNGV. With 6 bases removed from V and 4 bases from J, the gap between germline ends came to 12 bases. The CDR3 sequence is CASSLQGTTGELFF. CDR3 coding DNA: TGTGCCAGCAGTCTCCAAGGGACCACCGGGGAGCTGTTTTTT.

The chain uses TRBV19 and TRBJ2-7, with 10 bases identical to TRBD1. Germline V gene data show CDR1 as LNHDA and CDR2 as SQIVND (reference sequence). This CDR3 is 15 amino acids long. The ends lost 3 bases at V and 6 bases at J; junction bases unmatched: 8. CDR3 coding DNA: TGTGCCAGTAGTATTCGGACAGGGGGAATGGGCGAGCAGTACTTC. It translates to CASSIRTGGMGEQYF. Filled out from reference TRBV19 and TRBJ2-7, the complete variable domain reads DGGITQSPKYLFRKEGQNVTLSCEQNLNHDAMYWYRQDPGQGLRLIYYSQIVNDFQKGDIAEGYSVSREKKESFPLTVTSAQKNPTAFYLCASSIRTGGMGEQYFGPGTRLTVT.

The genes are TRBV2 and TRBJ1-5, with 8 bases matching TRBD1. CDR1 SNHLY and CDR2 FYNNEI come from the germline V gene. The CDR3 is made up of 15 amino acids. V gave up 6 bases and J gave up 2 bases; unmatched junction bases: 6. The CDR3 DNA reads TGTGCCAGCAGACTTGACAGGGGTCGCAATCAGCCCCAGCATTTT. This codes for CASRLDRGRNQPQHF.